This record looks at one T cell receptor beta chain sequence and its context. This entry is derived from a study of blood T cell repertoires in COVID-19. Assay: immunoSEQ multiplex PCR; the TCRdb copy retains only in-frame clones and omits some. The table has roughly 380,000 clones, over 65% seen once. The specimen sequenced was peripheral blood. The receptor's source is a human donor with acute or convalescent COVID-19. The donor label of this sample is uncertain.

CDR3 in amino acids: CASSQGLSWGYTF. CDR3 sequence (DNA): TGTGCCAGCAGCCAGGGCCTCTCATGGGGCTACACCTTC. The rearrangement joins TRBV3-1 (or the pseudogene TRBV3-2) to TRBJ1-2, with D unresolved. V was pared by 3 bases and J by 8 bases, with 13 bases between. The CDR3 consists of 13 residues. Germline loops: CDR1 LGHDT, CDR2 YNNKEL (reference sequence).